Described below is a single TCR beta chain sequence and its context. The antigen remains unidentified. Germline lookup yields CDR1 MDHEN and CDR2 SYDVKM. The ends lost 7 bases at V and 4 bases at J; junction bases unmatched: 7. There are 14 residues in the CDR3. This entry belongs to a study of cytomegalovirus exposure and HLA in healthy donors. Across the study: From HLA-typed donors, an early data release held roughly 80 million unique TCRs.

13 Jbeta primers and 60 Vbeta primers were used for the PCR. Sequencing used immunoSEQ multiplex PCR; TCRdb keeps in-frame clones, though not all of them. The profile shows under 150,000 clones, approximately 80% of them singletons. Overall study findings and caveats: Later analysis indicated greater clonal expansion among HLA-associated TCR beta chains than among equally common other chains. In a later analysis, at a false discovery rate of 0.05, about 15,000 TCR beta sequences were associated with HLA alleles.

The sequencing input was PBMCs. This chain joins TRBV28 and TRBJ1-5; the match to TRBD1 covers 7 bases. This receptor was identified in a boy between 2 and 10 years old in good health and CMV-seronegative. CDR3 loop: CASTPGGMNQPQHF. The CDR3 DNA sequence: TGTGCCAGCACCCCAGGGGGTATGAATCAGCCCCAGCATTTT.